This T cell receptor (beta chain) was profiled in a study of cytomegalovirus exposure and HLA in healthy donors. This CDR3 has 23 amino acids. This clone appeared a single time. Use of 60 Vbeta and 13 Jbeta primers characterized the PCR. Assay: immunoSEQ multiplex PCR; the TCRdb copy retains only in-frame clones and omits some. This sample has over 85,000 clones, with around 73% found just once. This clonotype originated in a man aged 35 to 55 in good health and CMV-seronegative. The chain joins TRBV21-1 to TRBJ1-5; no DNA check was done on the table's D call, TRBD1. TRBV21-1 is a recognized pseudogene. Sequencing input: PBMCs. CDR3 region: CASSKVPEDLRDRGLTYNQPQHF. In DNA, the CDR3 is TGTGCCAGCAGCAAAGTTCCCGAGGATCTCCGGGACAGGGGGCTGACCTACAATCAGCCCCAGCATTTT.